This entry features one TCR beta chain sequence. Its antigen is undetermined. This entry is derived from a study of response to subunit inactivated influenza vaccine. TCRdb ran MiXCR on the RT-PCR reads and lists one entry per CDR3 protein. The profile shows roughly 670,000 distinct CDR3 sequences, 13% to 15% of them singletons. Per the germline V gene, CDR1 is MNHEY and CDR2 is SVGAGI. V lost 0 bases and J 14 bases, leaving 17 bases between the germline ends. CDR3 length equals 15 residues. Study-wide results and limits: Authors suggested each seasonal flu vaccination may recruit only limited numbers of new T cells.

Sample: PBMCs from blood, taken around 14 days before vaccination. This sequence was found in a man in his forties or fifties who received an inactivated influenza vaccine. The chain uses TRBV6-5 and TRBJ1-6; no definite D call. In nucleotides, the CDR3 is TGTGCCAGCAGTTACTCATCGCCAACCCAGGCCGCCCTCCACTTT. Residues: CASSYSSPTQAALHF.